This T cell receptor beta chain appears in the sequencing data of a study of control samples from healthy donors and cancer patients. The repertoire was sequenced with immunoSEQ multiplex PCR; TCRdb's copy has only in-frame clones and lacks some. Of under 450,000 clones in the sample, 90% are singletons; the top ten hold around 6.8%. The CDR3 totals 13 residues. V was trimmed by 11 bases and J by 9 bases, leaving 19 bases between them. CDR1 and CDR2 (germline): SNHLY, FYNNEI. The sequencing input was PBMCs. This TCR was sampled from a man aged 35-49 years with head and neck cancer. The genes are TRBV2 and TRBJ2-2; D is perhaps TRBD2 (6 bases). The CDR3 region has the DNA TGTGCCTCTACACGGGCAGGAGGGTGGGAGCTGTTTTTT. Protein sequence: CASTRAGGWELFF.